This TCR beta chain was observed in a study of blood T cell repertoires in COVID-19. The wider study: Specimens from acute and convalescent COVID-19 originated in the United States, Italy and Spain.

CDR3 length: 16 residues. With V trimmed by 5 bases and J by 3 bases, 10 bases remained unmatched. Germline CDR1 reads MDHEN; CDR2 reads SYDVKM. Assay used: immunoSEQ multiplex PCR; TCRdb lists only in-frame clones, some missing. The table includes over 150,000 clones, approximately 91% detected once. The clonotype originates from a man aged 25-45 years with acute or convalescent COVID-19. The material sequenced was peripheral blood. The chain couples TRBV28 to TRBJ1-3, with 7 bases aligning to TRBD1. CDR3 in DNA: TGTGCCAGCAGTCCCCCTAGAGGGGGCGGTGGAAACACCATATATTTT. Translated, it gives CASSPPRGGGGNTIYF.